The 15 T cell receptor beta chains presented below share a single source sample, sequenced in a study of shared clonotypes between healthy human individuals. CD45RO-negative cells were positively selected for CCR7, leaving out terminally differentiated effector memory CD45RA+ cells. TCRdb's table, derived via immunoSEQ multiplex PCR, lists solely in-frame clones and lacks some. Seen here are a few million clones, around 93% observed once, and the top ten hold more than 1.5%. The sample was naive CD8+ T cells from PBMCs. The source of these receptors is a man between 18 and 29 years old in good health. Some clones in this sample may be carry-over from other donors' samples.

With respect to this clone: Other DNA sequences from this sample encode an identical CDR3 as well. The CDR3 is CASSPYTDTQYF. As DNA, the CDR3 is TGTGCCAGCAGTCCGTACACAGATACGCAGTATTTT. J is TRBJ2-3 and V is TRBV27; no reliable D call. This CDR3 has 12 residues. The V and J ends lost 5 bases and 2 bases respectively, with 5 bases between them. Germline CDR1 and CDR2: MNHEY and SMNVEV (reference sequence).

V and J are TRBV6-1 and TRBJ2-7, with TRBD1 matching 9 bases. CDR3 size: 13 residues. Trimming took 11 bases from V and 3 from J; bases not matched to a gene: 8. Germline V gene lookup returns CDR1 MNHNS and CDR2 SASEGT. The CDR3 reads CAAGTGRGYEQYF. In DNA, the CDR3 is TGTGCCGCCGGGACAGGGAGGGGCTACGAGCAGTACTTC.

CDR3 in amino acids: CASSFPSWKQPQHF. CDR3 sequence (DNA): TGTGCCAGCAGTTTTCCCTCGTGGAAACAGCCCCAGCATTTT. This chain joins TRBV28 and TRBJ1-5; D is undetermined. Trimming removed 3 bases from V and 7 bases from J, with 13 bases in between. CDR1 MDHEN and CDR2 SYDVKM come from the germline V gene. The CDR3 length is 14 residues.

This sequence joins TRBV27 and TRBJ2-1, with TRBD1 as a possible D gene (8 bases). The CDR3 length is 15 residues. The germline gives CDR1 MNHEY, CDR2 SMNVEV (reference sequence). V gave up 5 bases and J gave up 4 bases, with 15 bases separating them. DNA of the CDR3: TGTGCCAGCAGTGCTGGACAGGGAGGGTACAATGAGCAGTTCTTC. Amino acid sequence: CASSAGQGGYNEQFF.

The chain joins TRBV5-1 to TRBJ2-7; D may be TRBD1 (5 bases). V lost 2 bases and J 4 bases, leaving 16 bases between the germline ends. Looked up from germline, CDR1 is SGHRS and CDR2 is YFSETQ. The CDR3 length is 15 residues. CDR3 sequence reads: CASSFSAYRLYEQYF. The CDR3 DNA reads as TGCGCCAGCAGCTTCTCAGCCTACAGGCTTTACGAGCAGTACTTC.

This chain links TRBV9 with TRBJ2-2; 8 positions match TRBD2. The CDR3 contains 15 residues. Trimming at V came to 1 base and at J to 5 bases, leaving 4 bases not matched to a gene. The V gene's germline CDR1 is SGDLS and CDR2 YYNGEE. CDR3 nucleotides: TGTGCCAGCAGCGTAAGCGGGAGAGGGACCGGGGAGCTGTTTTTT. Amino acids: CASSVSGRGTGELFF.

The chain recombines TRBV7-2 with TRBJ1-6; D is perhaps TRBD1 (5 bases). The CDR3 consists of 14 residues. Per germline, CDR1 SGHTA and CDR2 FQGNSA. V was shortened by 5 bases and J by 6 bases, with 11 bases between the two germline ends. CDR3 protein: CASSTRQLNSPLHF. The CDR3 coding sequence is TGTGCCAGCAGCACACGACAGCTTAATTCACCCCTCCACTTT.

Notes on this clone: Other DNA sequences from this sample encode an identical CDR3 as well. The V and J genes are TRBV19 and TRBJ2-7; 9 bases agree with TRBD1. After removal of 7 bases from V and 2 bases from J, the junction contained 6 bases not matched to a gene. Germline-derived CDR1 and CDR2 are LNHDA and SQIVND (reference sequence). The CDR3 extends over 14 amino acids. The CDR3 bases are TGTGCCAGTACCCCGGGACAGGGCCCCTACGAGCAGTACTTC. Its protein product is CASTPGQGPYEQYF.

The chain recombines TRBV5-4 with TRBJ1-1; possible D gene TRBD1, 5 bases. V was clipped by 4 bases and J by 2 bases, with 12 bases between them. Germline V lookup: CDR1 SGHNT, CDR2 YYREEE (reference sequence). This CDR3 has 14 amino acids. CDR3 sequence: CASSGTRANTEAFF. In nucleotides, the CDR3 is TGTGCCAGCAGCGGGACCCGGGCTAACACTGAAGCTTTCTTT.

In regard to this clone: Additional DNA sequences in this sample encode the identical CDR3. The CDR3 DNA reads TGTGCCAGCAGCCCACGGGGATCTTCCTACGAGCAGTACTTC. It specifies CASSPRGSSYEQYF. This sequence joins TRBV6-5 and TRBJ2-7; D is perhaps TRBD2 (5 bases). The germline CDR1 and CDR2 sequences are MNHEY and SVGAGI. This CDR3 is built from 14 residues. Trimming removed 6 bases from V and 1 base from J, with 13 bases in between.

The rearrangement links TRBV10-3 to TRBJ2-1; no firm D call. This CDR3 is 15 amino acids long. CDR1 is ENHRY and CDR2 is SYGVKD in the germline V gene. V lost 7 bases and J 1 base, leaving 14 bases between the germline ends. The CDR3 is CAITKDMRSYNEQFF. The CDR3 DNA sequence: TGTGCCATCACTAAAGATATGAGGTCCTACAATGAGCAGTTCTTC.

The genes are TRBV7-9 and TRBJ1-3; 7 nucleotides match TRBD1. This CDR3 is 16 amino acids long. Germline V gene data show CDR1 as SEHNR and CDR2 as FQNEAQ (reference sequence). The V and J ends lost 11 bases and 0 bases, in that order; junction bases with no gene match: 13. The CDR3 DNA is TGTGCCGGCTCGACAGGGAGGGAAACCTCTGGAAACACCATATATTTT. Amino acids: CAGSTGRETSGNTIYF. Full variable domain (missing parts from reference TRBV7-9 and TRBJ1-3): DTGVSQNPRHKITKRGQNVTFRCDPISEHNRLYWYRQTLGQGPEFLTYFQNEAQLEKSRLLSDRFSAERPKGSFSTLEIQRTEQGDSAMYLCAGSTGRETSGNTIYFGEGSWLTVV.

The chain uses TRBV10-2 and TRBJ2-3; TRBD2 matches at 13 bases. This CDR3 is built from 16 residues. Germline-derived CDR1 and CDR2 are WSHSY and SAAADI. V lost 3 bases and J lost 6; bases outside the gene matches: 6. The CDR3 DNA is TGCGCCAGCAGTGAAGGGACTAGCGGGGCCCCGGATACGCAGTATTTT. Protein product: CASSEGTSGAPDTQYF.

The chain combines TRBV19 with TRBJ2-2; no firm D call. In germline, CDR1 is LNHDA, CDR2 SQIVND (reference sequence). Trimming cost V 8 bases and J 3 bases, with 4 bases left between them. The CDR3 spans 11 residues. The DNA of the CDR3 is TGTGCCAGTCACGACACCGGGGAGCTGTTTTTT. It encodes CASHDTGELFF.

As concerns this clone: Other DNA sequences in this specimen translate into the identical CDR3. This sequence joins TRBV27 and TRBJ2-7; D unclear. CDR1 is MNHEY, CDR2 SMNVEV, per germline (reference sequence). The CDR3 contains 13 residues. V was clipped by 4 bases and J by 4 bases, with 11 bases between them. The CDR3 here is CASSSRTGYEQYF. The DNA for the CDR3 is TGTGCCAGCAGTTCACGGACCGGTTACGAGCAGTACTTC.